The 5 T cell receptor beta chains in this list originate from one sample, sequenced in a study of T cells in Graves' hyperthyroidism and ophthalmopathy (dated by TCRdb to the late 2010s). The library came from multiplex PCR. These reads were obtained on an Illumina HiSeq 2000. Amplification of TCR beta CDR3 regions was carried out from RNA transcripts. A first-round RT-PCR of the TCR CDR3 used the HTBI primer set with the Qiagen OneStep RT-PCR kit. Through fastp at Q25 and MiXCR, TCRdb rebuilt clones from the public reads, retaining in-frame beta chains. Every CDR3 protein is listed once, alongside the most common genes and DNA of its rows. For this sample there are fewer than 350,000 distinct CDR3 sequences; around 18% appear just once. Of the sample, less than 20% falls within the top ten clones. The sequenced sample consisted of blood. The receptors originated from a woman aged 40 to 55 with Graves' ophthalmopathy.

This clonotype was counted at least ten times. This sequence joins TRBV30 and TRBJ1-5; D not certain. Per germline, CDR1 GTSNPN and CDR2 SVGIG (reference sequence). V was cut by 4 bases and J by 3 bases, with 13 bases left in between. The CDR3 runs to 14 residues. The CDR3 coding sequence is TGTGCCTGGAAACCCGACGGCCTCAATCAGCCCCAGCATTTT. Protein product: CAWKPDGLNQPQHF.

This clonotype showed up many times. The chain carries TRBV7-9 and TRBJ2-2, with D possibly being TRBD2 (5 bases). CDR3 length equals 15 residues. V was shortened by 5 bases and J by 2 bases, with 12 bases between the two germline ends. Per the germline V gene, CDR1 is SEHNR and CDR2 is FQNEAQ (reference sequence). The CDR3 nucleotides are TGTGCCAGCAGCCCTATAGCGCAAAACACCGGGGAGCTGTTTTTT. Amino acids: CASSPIAQNTGELFF. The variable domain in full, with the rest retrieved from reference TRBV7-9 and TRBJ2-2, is DTGVSQNPRHKITKRGQNVTFRCDPISEHNRLYWYRQTLGQGPEFLTYFQNEAQLEKSRLLSDRFSAERPKGSFSTLEIQRTEQGDSAMYLCASSPIAQNTGELFFGEGSRLTVL.

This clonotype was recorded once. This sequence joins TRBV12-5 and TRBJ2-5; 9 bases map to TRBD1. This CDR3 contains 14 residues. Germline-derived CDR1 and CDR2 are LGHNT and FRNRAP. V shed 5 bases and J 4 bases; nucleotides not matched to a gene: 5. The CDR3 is CASGTGQGRETQYF. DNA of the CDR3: TGTGCTAGTGGTACAGGACAGGGGAGAGAGACCCAGTACTTC.

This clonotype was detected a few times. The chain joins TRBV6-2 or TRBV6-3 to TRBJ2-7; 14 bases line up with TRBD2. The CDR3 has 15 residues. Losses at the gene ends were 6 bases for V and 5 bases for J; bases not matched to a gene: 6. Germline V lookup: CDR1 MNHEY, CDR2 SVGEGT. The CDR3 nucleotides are TGTGCCAGCAGGCGACTAGCGGGAGGGCCCCACGAGCAGTACTTC. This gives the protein CASRRLAGGPHEQYF.

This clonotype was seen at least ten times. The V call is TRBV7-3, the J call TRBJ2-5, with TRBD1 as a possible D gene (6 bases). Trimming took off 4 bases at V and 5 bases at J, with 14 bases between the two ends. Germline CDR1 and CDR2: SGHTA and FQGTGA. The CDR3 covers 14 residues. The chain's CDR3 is CASSSTGSAETQYF. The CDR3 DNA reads TGTGCCAGCAGCTCCACAGGGAGCGCTGAGACCCAGTACTTC.